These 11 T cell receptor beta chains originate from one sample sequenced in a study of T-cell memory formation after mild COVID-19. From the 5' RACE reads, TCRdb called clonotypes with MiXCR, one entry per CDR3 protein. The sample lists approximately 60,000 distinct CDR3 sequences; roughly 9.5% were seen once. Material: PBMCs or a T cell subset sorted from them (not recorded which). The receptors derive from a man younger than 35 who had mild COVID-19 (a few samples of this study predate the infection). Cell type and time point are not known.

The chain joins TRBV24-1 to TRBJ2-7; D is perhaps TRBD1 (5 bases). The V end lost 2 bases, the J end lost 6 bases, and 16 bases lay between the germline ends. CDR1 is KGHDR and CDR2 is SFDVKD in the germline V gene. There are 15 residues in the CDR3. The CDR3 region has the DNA TGTGCCACCAGTGATTCCCAGCACAGGAGTCGCGAGCAGTACGTC. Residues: CATSDSQHRSREQYV.

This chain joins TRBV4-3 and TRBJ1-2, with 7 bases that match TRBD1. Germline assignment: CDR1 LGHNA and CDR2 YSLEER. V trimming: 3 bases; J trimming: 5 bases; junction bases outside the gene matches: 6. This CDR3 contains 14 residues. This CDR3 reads CASSHPDRAYGYTF. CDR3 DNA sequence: TGCGCCAGCAGCCACCCCGACAGGGCTTATGGCTACACCTTC.

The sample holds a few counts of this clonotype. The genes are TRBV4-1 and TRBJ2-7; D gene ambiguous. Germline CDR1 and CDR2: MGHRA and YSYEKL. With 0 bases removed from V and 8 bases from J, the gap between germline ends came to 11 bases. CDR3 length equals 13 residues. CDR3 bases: TGCGCCAGCAGCCAAGAGGTCTCAGACCAGCAGTACTTC. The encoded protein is CASSQEVSDQQYF.

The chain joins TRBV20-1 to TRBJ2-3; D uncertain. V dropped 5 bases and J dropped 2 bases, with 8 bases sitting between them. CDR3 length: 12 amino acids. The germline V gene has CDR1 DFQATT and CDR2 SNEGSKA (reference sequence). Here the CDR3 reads CSAGPNTDTQYF. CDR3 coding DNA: TGCAGTGCTGGGCCTAACACAGATACGCAGTATTTT.

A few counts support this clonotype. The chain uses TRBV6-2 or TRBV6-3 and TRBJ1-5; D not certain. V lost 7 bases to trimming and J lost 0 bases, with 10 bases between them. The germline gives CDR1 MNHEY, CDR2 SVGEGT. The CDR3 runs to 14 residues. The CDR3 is CASTSLGSNQPQHF. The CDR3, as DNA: TGTGCCAGCACGAGTCTGGGTAGCAATCAGCCCCAGCATTTT.

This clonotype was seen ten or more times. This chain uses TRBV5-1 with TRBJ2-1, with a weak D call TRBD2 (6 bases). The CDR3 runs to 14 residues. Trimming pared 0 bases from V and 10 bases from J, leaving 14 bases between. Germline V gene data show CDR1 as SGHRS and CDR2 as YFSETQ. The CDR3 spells CASSLGFGDLEQFF. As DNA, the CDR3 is TGCGCCAGCAGCTTGGGTTTTGGGGACTTGGAGCAGTTCTTC.

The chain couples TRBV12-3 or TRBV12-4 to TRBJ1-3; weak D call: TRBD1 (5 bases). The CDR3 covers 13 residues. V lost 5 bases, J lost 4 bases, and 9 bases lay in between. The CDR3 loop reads CASSTGRGNTIYF. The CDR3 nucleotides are TGTGCCAGCAGTACAGGACGGGGAAACACCATATATTTT.

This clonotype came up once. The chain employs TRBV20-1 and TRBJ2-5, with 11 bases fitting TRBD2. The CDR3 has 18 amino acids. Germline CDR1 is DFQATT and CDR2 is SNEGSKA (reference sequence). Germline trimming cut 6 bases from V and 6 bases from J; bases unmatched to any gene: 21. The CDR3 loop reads CSATDGMHSGGAGKTQYF. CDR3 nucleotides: TGCAGTGCCACAGATGGAATGCATAGCGGGGGGGCCGGAAAGACCCAGTACTTC.

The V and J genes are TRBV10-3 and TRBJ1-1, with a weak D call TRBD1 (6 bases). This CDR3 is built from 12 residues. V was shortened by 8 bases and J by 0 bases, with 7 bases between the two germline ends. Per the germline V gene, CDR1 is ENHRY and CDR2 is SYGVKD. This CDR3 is CAIGQLNTEAFF. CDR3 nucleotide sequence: TGTGCCATCGGACAGCTGAACACTGAAGCTTTCTTT.

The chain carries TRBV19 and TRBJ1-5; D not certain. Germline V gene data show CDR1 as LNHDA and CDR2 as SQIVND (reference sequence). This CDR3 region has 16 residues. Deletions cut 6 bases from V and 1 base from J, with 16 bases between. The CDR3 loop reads CASRDFLRESNQPQHF. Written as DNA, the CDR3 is TGTGCCAGTAGGGACTTTCTACGAGAGAGCAATCAGCCCCAGCATTTT.

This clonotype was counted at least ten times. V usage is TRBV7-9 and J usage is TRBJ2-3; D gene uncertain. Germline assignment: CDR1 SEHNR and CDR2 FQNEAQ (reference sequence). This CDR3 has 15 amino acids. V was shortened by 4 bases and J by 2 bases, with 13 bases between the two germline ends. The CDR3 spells CASSSRLPVTDTQYF. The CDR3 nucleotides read TGTGCCAGCAGCTCCCGACTGCCAGTCACAGATACGCAGTATTTT.